This paragraph reports one T cell receptor (beta chain). The data were produced by immunoSEQ multiplex PCR, yet TCRdb's version contains in-frame clones alone and is incomplete. The sample yields several thousand clones, around 90% seen once. This sample is part of a study of blood T cell repertoires in COVID-19. CDR1 SGHDN and CDR2 FVKESK come from the germline V gene. The CDR3 is made up of 13 amino acids. V was clipped by 4 bases and J by 5 bases, with 11 bases between them. This chain joins TRBV14 and TRBJ2-5, with D perhaps TRBD2 (6 bases). The sequenced sample was peripheral blood. This sequence was found in a human donor in a cohort sampled during active COVID-19. CDR3 bases: TGTGCCAGCAGCCCCGGGGGAGCGGAGACCCAGTACTTC. Its translation: CASSPGGAETQYF.